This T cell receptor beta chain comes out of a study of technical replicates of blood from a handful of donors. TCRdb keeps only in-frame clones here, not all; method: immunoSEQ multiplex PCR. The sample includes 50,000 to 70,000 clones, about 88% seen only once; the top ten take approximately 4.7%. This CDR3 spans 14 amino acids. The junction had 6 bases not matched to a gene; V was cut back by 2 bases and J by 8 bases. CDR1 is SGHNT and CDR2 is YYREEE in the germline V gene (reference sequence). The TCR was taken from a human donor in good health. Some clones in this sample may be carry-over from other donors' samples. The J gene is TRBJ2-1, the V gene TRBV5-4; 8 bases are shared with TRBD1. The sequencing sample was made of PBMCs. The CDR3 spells CASSFRGRIYEQFF. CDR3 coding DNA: TGTGCCAGCAGCTTCAGGGGGCGCATCTATGAGCAGTTCTTC.